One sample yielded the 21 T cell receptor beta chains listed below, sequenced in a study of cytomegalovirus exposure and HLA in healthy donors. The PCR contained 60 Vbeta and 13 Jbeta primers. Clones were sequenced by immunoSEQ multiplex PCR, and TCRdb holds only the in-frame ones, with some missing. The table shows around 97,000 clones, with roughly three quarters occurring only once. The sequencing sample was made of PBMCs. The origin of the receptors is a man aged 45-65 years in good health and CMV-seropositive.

The DNA for the CDR3 is TGTGCCAGCAGCCCTCGGACAGGGGCGACGCTTTTGGCCAACGTCCTGACTTTC. This sequence encodes CASSPRTGATLLANVLTF. The chain links TRBV13 to TRBJ2-6, with 9 bases aligning to TRBD1. The germline V gene encodes CDR1 PRHDT and CDR2 FYEKMQ (reference sequence). V shed 5 bases, J shed 6 bases, and the junction held 14 bases outside the gene matches. This CDR3 is 18 amino acids long.

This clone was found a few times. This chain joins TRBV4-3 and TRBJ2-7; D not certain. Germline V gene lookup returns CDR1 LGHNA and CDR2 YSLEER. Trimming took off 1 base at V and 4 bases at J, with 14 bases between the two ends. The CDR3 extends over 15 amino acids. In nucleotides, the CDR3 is TGCGCCAGCAGCCAAGGAACGCAGATACTATACGAGCAGTACTTC. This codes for CASSQGTQILYEQYF.

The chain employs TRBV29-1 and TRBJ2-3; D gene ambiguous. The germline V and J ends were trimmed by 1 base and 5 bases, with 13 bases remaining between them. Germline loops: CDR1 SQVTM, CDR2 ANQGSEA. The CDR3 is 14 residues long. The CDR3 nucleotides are TGCAGCGTTGAAGGTGCGGCCACGGGAGATACGCAGTATTTT. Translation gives CSVEGAATGDTQYF.

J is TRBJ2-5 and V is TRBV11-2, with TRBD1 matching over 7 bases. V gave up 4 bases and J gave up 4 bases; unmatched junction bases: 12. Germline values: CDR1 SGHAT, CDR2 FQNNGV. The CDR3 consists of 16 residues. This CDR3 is CASSSGIQGFTETQYF. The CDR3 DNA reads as TGTGCCAGCAGCTCAGGAATACAGGGGTTTACAGAGACCCAGTACTTC.

The CDR3 DNA follows: TGCGCCAGCAGCCCCCCCATGCTAGCGGGAGAACAAGAGACCCAGTACTTC. Amino acids: CASSPPMLAGEQETQYF. V and J are TRBV23-1 and TRBJ2-5, with 10 bases fitting TRBD2. TRBV23-1 is noted as an ORF with a role that remains uncertain. The V segment lost 6 bases and the J segment 2 bases; nucleotides outside the gene matches: 12. This CDR3 is 17 amino acids long.

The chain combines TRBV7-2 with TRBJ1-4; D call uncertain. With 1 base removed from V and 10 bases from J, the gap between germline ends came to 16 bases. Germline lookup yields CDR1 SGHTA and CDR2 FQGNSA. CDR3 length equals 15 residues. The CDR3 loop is CASSLGSAGSRKLFF. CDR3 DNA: TGTGCCAGCAGCTTAGGTTCGGCGGGTTCGAGAAAACTGTTTTTT.

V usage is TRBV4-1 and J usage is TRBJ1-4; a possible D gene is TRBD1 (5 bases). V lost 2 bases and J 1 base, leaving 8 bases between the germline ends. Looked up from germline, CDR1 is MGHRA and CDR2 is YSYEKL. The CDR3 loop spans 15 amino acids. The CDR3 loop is CASSQLGGTNEKLFF. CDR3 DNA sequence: TGCGCCAGCAGCCAATTGGGGGGAACTAATGAAAAACTGTTTTTT.

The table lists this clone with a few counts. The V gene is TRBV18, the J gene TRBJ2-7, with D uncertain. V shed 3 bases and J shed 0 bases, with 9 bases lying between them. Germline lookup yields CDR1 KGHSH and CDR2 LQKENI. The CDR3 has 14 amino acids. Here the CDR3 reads CASSPAGYSYEQYF. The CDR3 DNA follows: TGTGCCAGCTCACCCGCCGGGTACTCCTACGAGCAGTACTTC.

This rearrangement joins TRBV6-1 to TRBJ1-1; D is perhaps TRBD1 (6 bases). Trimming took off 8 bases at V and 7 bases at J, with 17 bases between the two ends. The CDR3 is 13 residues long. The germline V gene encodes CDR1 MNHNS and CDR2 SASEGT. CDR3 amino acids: CASGGSRGSEAFF. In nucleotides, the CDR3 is TGTGCCAGCGGAGGAAGCAGGGGTAGTGAAGCTTTCTTT.

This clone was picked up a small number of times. CDR3 nucleotides: TGTGCCAGTAACCCGGGACTAGCGAATGAGCAGTTCTTC. Translated, it gives CASNPGLANEQFF. The chain links TRBV19 to TRBJ2-1, with 10 bases aligning to TRBD2. The germline V gene has CDR1 LNHDA and CDR2 SQIVND (reference sequence). V dropped 7 bases and J dropped 7; count of bases not matched to a gene: 4. The CDR3 length is 13 residues.

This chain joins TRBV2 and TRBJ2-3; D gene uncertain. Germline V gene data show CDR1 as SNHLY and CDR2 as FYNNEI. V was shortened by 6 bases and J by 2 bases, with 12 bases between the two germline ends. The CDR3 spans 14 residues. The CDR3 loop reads CASSPSGYTDTQYF. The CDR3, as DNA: TGTGCCAGCAGCCCCTCAGGATACACAGATACGCAGTATTTT.

CDR3 residues: CASSPQTGISEQYF. The CDR3 nucleotides are TGTGCCAGTAGCCCTCAGACAGGGATTAGCGAGCAGTACTTC. This sequence joins TRBV19 and TRBJ2-7; 7 nucleotides line up with TRBD1. This CDR3 comprises 14 residues. Trimming took 6 bases from V and 6 from J; bases not matched to a gene: 11. Germline lookup yields CDR1 LNHDA and CDR2 SQIVND (reference sequence).

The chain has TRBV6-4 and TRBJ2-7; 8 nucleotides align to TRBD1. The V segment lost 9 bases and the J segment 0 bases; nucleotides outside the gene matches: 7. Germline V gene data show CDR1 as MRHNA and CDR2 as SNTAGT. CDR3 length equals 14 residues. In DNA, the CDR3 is TGTGCCAGGAGACCAGGGGGCGCCTCCTACGAGCAGTACTTC. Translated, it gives CARRPGGASYEQYF.

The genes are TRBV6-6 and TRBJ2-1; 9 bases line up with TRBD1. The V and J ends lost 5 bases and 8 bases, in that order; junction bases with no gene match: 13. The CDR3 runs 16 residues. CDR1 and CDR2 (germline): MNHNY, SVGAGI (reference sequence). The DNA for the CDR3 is TGTGCCAGCAGTAGCCCCTGGGACAGGGTTGGGGATGAGCAGTTCTTC. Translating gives CASSSPWDRVGDEQFF.

This CDR3 is CASSFMASGSHEQYF. The CDR3 DNA reads TGTGCCAGCAGTTTTATGGCTAGCGGGAGCCACGAGCAGTACTTC. J is TRBJ2-7 and V is TRBV28; 10 positions match TRBD2. CDR3 size: 15 residues. V gave up 3 bases and J gave up 5 bases; unmatched junction bases: 7. Germline CDR1 reads MDHEN; CDR2 reads SYDVKM.

CDR3 in amino acids: CASSLTRGTGELFF. The CDR3 DNA follows: TGCGCCAGCAGCCTCACTCGGGGGACCGGGGAGCTGTTTTTT. The chain combines TRBV10-1 with TRBJ2-2; tentatively, D is TRBD2 (6 bases). Germline CDR1 reads WNHNN; CDR2 reads SYGVQD (reference sequence). There are 14 residues in the CDR3. Between the trimmed V and J ends, which lost 6 bases and 5 bases, there was a span of 13 bases.

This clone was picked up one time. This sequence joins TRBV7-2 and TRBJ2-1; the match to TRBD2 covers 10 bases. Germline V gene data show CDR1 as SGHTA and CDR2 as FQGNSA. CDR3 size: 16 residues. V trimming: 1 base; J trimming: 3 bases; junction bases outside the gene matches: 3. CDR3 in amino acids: CASSLVWTSGYNEQFF. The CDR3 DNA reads TGTGCCAGCAGCTTAGTCTGGACTAGCGGCTACAATGAGCAGTTCTTC.

CDR3 bases: TGCAGCTGTAGACAGGGGGATGTCACTGAAGCTTTCTTT. As protein: CSCRQGDVTEAFF. V is TRBV29-1 and J is TRBJ1-1; 9 nucleotides match TRBD1. V gave up 8 bases and J gave up 4 bases; unmatched junction bases: 8. The V gene's germline CDR1 is SQVTM and CDR2 ANQGSEA. This CDR3 region has 13 residues.

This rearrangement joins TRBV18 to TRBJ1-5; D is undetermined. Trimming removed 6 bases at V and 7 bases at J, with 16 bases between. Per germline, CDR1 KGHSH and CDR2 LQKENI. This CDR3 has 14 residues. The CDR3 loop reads CASSRGGNNQPQHF. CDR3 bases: TGTGCCAGCTCGCGCGGAGGGAATAACCAGCCCCAGCATTTT.

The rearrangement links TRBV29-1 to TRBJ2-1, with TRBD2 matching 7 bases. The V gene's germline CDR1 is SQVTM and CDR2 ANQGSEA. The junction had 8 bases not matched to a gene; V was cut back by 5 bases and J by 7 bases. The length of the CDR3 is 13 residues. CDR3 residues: CSVLFGRGNEQFF. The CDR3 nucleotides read TGCAGCGTTCTCTTTGGGAGGGGAAATGAGCAGTTCTTC.

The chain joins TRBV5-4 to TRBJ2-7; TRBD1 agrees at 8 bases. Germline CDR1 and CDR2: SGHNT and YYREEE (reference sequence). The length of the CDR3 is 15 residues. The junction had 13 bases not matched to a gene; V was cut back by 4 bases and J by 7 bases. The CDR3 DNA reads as TGTGCCAGCAGCACTGGTGGCAGGGGGCAAGGGGAGCAGTACTTC. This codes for CASSTGGRGQGEQYF.